This T cell receptor (beta chain) was identified in a study of cytomegalovirus exposure and HLA in healthy donors. Points from the study as a whole: Confirmation was obtained in vitro that three CMV-associated chains are specific for CMV antigens. Earlier analysis looked at TCR beta V segments, and most were productive about 87% or about 30% of the time. There were 150 to 200 TCR beta chains listed as cytomegalovirus-associated.

Of note for this clone: Antigen specificity is unknown.

The V and J ends lost 5 bases and 2 bases respectively, with 13 bases between them. Germline loops: CDR1 MNHEY, CDR2 SVGAGI. The CDR3 is 14 residues long. Donors were ostensibly healthy at sampling, although undocumented immune exposures were probable. A multiplex PCR was run with 60 Vbeta primers and 13 Jbeta primers. The assay was immunoSEQ multiplex PCR, and TCRdb's table has in-frame clones only and misses some. The sample shows around 300,000 clones, around 65% of them seen only once. This clonotype originated in a female donor in good health and CMV-seronegative. Specimen: PBMCs. This chain uses TRBV6-5 with TRBJ2-7, with D possibly being TRBD2 (7 bases). The CDR3 reads CASSGGGHTYEQYF. The CDR3 DNA reads TGTGCCAGCAGTGGGGGGGGACACACCTACGAGCAGTACTTC.